This TCR beta chain was captured by sequencing in a study of radiotherapy plus CTLA-4 blockade in lung cancer. Deletions cut 3 bases from V and 6 bases from J, with 20 bases between. The germline V gene encodes CDR1 SGHTA and CDR2 FQGTGA. The CDR3 consists of 16 residues. This table comes from immunoSEQ multiplex PCR, and its TCRdb copy is limited to in-frame clones, with some not included. The sample shows 35,000 to 45,000 clones, more than 80% of them seen only once. Specimen: peripheral blood, collected from a patient treated with radiotherapy plus ipilimumab. The chain combines TRBV7-3 with TRBJ1-2; TRBD1 might be the D (5 bases). The source is a human donor with non-small cell lung cancer who had stable disease on radiotherapy plus ipilimumab. The CDR3 nucleotides are TGTGCCAGCAGCTTTTTCAGGGCGGGAAGGATCGATGGCTACACCTTC. Encoded protein: CASSFFRAGRIDGYTF.